This entry describes one T cell receptor (beta chain). The data derive from a study of blood T cell repertoires in COVID-19. Clones were sequenced by immunoSEQ multiplex PCR, and TCRdb holds only the in-frame ones, with some missing. The top ten clones hold approximately 5.1% of a sample with about 100,000 clones, around nine tenths of them seen once. The source is a man in his 70s with acute or convalescent COVID-19. Sequences were obtained from peripheral blood.

CDR3 in amino acids: CASGHSNTEAFF. The CDR3 DNA reads TGCGCCAGCGGACATTCGAACACTGAAGCTTTCTTT. The V gene is TRBV5-1, the J gene TRBJ1-1; maybe TRBD1 (5 bases). In germline, CDR1 is SGHRS, CDR2 YFSETQ. The CDR3 consists of 12 residues. Trimming cost V 7 bases and J 1 base, with 8 bases left between them.